This entry features one T cell receptor beta chain sequence. This entry belongs to a study of T-cell reconstitution after alpha-beta-depleted transplantation in children. Unique molecular identifiers were incorporated into the prepared TCRbeta library. TCRdb recomputed calls from the PCR reads with MiXCR, one row per CDR3 protein. The table records approximately 420,000 distinct CDR3 sequences, roughly a tenth of them present only once. This CDR3 contains 13 residues. Germline CDR1 is MNHEY and CDR2 is SMNVEV (reference sequence). Trimming removed 2 bases from V and 7 bases from J, with 12 bases in between.

The chain carries TRBV27 and TRBJ2-7, with D possibly matching TRBD1 (6 bases). The origin of this receptor is a human donor who donated a stem cell graft to a child with acute myeloid leukemia. The source material was PBMCs from the stem cell graft donor, sampled from the stem cell graft. CDR3 sequence (DNA): TGTGCCAGCAGTTTAGGCAGGGGCGAAGAGCAGTACGTC. This codes for CASSLGRGEEQYV.